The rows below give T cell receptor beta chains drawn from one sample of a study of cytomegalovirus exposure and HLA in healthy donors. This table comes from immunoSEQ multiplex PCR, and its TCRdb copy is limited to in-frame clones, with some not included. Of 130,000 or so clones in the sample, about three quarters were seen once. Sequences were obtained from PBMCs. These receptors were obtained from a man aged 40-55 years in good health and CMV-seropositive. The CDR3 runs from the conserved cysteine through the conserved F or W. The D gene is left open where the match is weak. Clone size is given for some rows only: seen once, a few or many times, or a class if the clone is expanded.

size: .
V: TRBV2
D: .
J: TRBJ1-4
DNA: TGTGCCAGCCACATGGTTCCTGCAACTAATGAAAAACTGTTTTTT
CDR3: CASHMVPATNEKLFF

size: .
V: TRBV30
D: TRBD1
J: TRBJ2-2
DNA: TGTGCCTGGATAGGGGGGACAGGGCAGGGCACCGGGGAGCTGTTTTTT
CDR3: CAWIGGTGQGTGELFF

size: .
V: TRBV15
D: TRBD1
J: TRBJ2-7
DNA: TGTGCCACCAGCGTGGACAGGGGCTCCTACGAGCAGTACTTC
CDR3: CATSVDRGSYEQYF

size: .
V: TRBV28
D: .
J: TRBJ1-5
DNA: TGTGCCAGCAGTGGGGTCGGAGACAGAAATCAGCCCCAGCATTTT
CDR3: CASSGVGDRNQPQHF

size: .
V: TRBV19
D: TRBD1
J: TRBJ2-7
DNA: TGTGCCAGTAGTATAACAGGGGTCGACTACGAGCAGTACTTC
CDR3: CASSITGVDYEQYF

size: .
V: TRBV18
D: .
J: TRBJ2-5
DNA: TGTGCCAGCTCACCTACAGGGACCCAGTACTTC
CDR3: CASSPTGTQYF

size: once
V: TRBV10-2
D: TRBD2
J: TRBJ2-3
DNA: TGCGCCAGCAAGACCCATAGCGGGATGGGCACAGATACGCAGTATTTT
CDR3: CASKTHSGMGTDTQYF

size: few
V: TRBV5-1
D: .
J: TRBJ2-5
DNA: TGCGCCAGCAGCTTGGCCATGGAGACCCAGTACTTC
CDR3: CASSLAMETQYF

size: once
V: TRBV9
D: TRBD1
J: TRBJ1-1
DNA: TGTGCCAGCAGCGAGACAGGGGGCCGCACTGAAGCTTTCTTT
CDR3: CASSETGGRTEAFF

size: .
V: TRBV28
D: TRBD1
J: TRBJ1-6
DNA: TGTGCCAGCAATACCGGGACAGGGTACGGCGTGGATAATTCACCCCTCCACTTT
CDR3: CASNTGTGYGVDNSPLHF

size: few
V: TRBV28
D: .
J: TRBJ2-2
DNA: TGTGCCAGCAGAGGACATCGGAACGCCGGGGAGCTGTTTTTT
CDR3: CASRGHRNAGELFF

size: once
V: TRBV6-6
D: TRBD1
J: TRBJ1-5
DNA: TGTGCCAGCAGAATCGGACAGGGGACTGATCAGCCCCAGCATTTT
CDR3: CASRIGQGTDQPQHF

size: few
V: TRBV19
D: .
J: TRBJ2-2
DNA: TGTGCCAGTAGTATAGATAGCATAACCGGGGAGCTGTTTTTT
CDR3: CASSIDSITGELFF

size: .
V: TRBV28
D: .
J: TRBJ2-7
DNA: TGTGCCAGCAGTTTTGGTCCTTTAGTTGGGGCTAGCTCCTACGAGCAGTACTTC
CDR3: CASSFGPLVGASSYEQYF

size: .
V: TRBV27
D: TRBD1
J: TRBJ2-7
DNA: TGTGCCAGCAGTTTAAGGGACAGCTACGAGCAGTACTTC
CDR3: CASSLRDSYEQYF

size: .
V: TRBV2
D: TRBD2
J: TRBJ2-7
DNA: TGTGCCAGCAGGGAGACTAGCGGGAGAGAGGAGGAGCAGTACTTC
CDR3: CASRETSGREEEQYF

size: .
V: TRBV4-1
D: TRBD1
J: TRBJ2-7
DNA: TGCGCCAGCAGCCAAGATCTCGGACAGGGGACCTACGAGCAGTACTTC
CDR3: CASSQDLGQGTYEQYF

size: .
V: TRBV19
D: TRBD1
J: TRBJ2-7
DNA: TGTGCCAGTACCAACAGGGGGGCGCCGAACGAGCAGTACTTC
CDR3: CASTNRGAPNEQYF

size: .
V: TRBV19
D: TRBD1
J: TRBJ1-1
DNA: TGTGCCAGTAGTACCGACAGGGACACTGAAGCTTTCTTT
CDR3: CASSTDRDTEAFF

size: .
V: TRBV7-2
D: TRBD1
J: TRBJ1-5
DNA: TGTGCCAGCAGCTTCTCCCCGGACAGGGTTCAGCCCCAGCATTTT
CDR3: CASSFSPDRVQPQHF

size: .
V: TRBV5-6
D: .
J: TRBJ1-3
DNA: TGTGCCAGCAGCTTGTGGAGGCCTGGAAACACCATATATTTT
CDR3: CASSLWRPGNTIYF

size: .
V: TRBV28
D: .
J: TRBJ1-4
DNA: TGTGCCAGCAGAGTACTCGGGCCTCGGGGGGAAAAACTGTTTTTT
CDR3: CASRVLGPRGEKLFF

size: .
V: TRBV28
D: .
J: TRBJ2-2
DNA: TGTGCCAGCAGTTTAGTTAAAGGCCAGGGGCCCACCGGGGAGCTGTTTTTT
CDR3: CASSLVKGQGPTGELFF

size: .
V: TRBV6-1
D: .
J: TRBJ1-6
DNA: TGTGCCAGCAGTGACAGCTATAATTCACCCCTCCACTTT
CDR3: CASSDSYNSPLHF

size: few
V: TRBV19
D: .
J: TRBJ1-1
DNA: TGTGCCAGTAGTATAGGGCACAGTGAAGCTTTCTTT
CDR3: CASSIGHSEAFF

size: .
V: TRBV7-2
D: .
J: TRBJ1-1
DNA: TGTGCCAGCAGCCAAGGGGTCAACACTGAAGCTTTCTTT
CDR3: CASSQGVNTEAFF

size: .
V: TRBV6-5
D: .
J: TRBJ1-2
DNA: TGTGCCAGCAGTCCCTTTGGGGGGATATATGGCTACACCTTC
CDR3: CASSPFGGIYGYTF

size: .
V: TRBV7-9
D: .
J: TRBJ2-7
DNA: TGTGCCAGCAGCTTAGCCTCAGTTCCCTACGAGCAGTACTTC
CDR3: CASSLASVPYEQYF

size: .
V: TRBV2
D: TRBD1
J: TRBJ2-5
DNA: TGTGCCAGCAGTAGAGACAGGGGGACCCAAGAGACCCAGTACTTC
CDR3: CASSRDRGTQETQYF

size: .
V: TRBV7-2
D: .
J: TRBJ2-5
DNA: TGTGCCAGCAGCTTAGAGACCTCGAGGGAGACCCAGTACTTC
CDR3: CASSLETSRETQYF

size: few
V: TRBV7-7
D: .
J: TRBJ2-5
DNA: TGTGCTAGCAGCTTGGACATGGAGACCCAGTACTTC
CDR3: CASSLDMETQYF

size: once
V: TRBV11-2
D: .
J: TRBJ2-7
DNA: TGTGCCAGCAGTCCTAGAGGTACCGTCTCCTACGAGCAGTACTTC
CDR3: CASSPRGTVSYEQYF

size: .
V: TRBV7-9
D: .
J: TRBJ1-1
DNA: TGTGCCAGCAGCTCGTATACAGTGAACACTGAAGCTTTCTTT
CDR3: CASSSYTVNTEAFF

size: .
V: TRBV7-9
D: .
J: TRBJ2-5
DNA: TGTGCCAGCAGCTTAACGTTGGAGAGAGGGGGAGAGACCCAGTACTTC
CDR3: CASSLTLERGGETQYF

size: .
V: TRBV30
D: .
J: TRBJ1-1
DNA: TGTGCCTGTCAATTCTTCGGACTAAACACTGAAGCTTTCTTT
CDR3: CACQFFGLNTEAFF

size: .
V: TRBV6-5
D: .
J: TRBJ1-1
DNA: TGTGCCAGCAGGATGTGGGAGAGGGATACTGAAGCTTTCTTT
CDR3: CASRMWERDTEAFF

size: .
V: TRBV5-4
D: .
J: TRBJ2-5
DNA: TGTGCCAGCAGCTCCATACAGGGAGAAGAGACCCAGTACTTC
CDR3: CASSSIQGEETQYF

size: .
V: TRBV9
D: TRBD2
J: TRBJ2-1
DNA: TGTGCCAGCAGCCCCGATTCGGGGGGGCCATTTTTCTTC
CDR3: CASSPDSGGPFFF

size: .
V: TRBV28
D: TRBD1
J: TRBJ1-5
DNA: TGTGCCAGCAGCTCATCCGGGACAGGGGGCTTCGGCAATCAGCCCCAGCATTTT
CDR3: CASSSSGTGGFGNQPQHF

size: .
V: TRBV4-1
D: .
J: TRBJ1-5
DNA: TGCGCCAGCAGCCAAGAATCGACCGCGGGCAGTCAGCCCCAGCATTTT
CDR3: CASSQESTAGSQPQHF

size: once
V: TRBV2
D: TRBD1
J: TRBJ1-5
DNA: TGTGCCAGCAGTGGGGGCTACAGGGGCTCTGGCAATCAGCCCCAGCATTTT
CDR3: CASSGGYRGSGNQPQHF

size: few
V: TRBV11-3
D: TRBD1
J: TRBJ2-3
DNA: TGTGCCAGCAGCTTTTTGGGACAGGCGGGAGATACGCAGTATTTT
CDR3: CASSFLGQAGDTQYF

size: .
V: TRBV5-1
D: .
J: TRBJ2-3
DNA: TGCGCCAGCAGCTTGGATCAGGGTACGGGAGATACGCAGTATTTT
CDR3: CASSLDQGTGDTQYF

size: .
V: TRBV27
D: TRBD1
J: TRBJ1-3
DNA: TGTGCCAGCAGTGTGACGGGACAGGGCGGAAACACCATATATTTT
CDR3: CASSVTGQGGNTIYF

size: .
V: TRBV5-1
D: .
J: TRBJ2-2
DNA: TGCGCCAGCAGCTTGGGCGATCCGATCGGGGAGCTGTTTTTT
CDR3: CASSLGDPIGELFF